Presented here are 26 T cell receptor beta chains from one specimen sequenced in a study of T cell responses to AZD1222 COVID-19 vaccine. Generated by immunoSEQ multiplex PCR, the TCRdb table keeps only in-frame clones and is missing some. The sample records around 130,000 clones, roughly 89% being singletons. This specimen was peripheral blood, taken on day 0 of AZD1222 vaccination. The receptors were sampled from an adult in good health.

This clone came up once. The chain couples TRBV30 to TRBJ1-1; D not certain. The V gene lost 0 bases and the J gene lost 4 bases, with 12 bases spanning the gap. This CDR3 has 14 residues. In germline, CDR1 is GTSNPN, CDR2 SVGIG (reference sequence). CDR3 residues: CAWSVLSGSTEAFF. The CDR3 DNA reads TGTGCCTGGAGTGTACTTAGCGGATCCACTGAAGCTTTCTTT.

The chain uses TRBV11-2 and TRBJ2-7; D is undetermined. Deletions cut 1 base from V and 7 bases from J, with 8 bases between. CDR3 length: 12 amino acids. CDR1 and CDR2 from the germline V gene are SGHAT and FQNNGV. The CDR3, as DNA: TGTGCCAGCAGCTTAGGCCCGTGGGAGCAGTACTTC. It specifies CASSLGPWEQYF. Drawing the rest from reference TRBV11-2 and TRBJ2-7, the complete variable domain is EAGVAQSPRYKIIEKRQSVAFWCNPISGHATLYWYQQILGQGPKLLIQFQNNGVVDDSQLPKDRFSAERLKGVDSTLKIQPAKLEDSAVYLCASSLGPWEQYFGPGTRLTVT.

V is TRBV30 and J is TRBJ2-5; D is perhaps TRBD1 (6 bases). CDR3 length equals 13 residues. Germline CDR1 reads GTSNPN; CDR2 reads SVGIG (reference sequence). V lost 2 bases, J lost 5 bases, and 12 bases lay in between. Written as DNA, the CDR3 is TGTGCCTGGAGTCTCAGAAGGGGGGAGACCCAGTACTTC. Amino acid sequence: CAWSLRRGETQYF. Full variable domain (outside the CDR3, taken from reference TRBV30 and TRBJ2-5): SQTIHQWPATLVQPVGSPLSLECTVEGTSNPNLYWYRQAAGRGLQLLFYSVGIGQISSEVPQNLSASRPQDRQFILSSKKLLLSDSGFYLCAWSLRRGETQYFGPGTRLLVL.

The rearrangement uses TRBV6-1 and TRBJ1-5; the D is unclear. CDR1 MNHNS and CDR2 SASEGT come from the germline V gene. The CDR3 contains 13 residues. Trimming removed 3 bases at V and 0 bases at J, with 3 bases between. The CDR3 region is CASSEYSNQPQHF. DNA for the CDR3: TGTGCCAGCAGTGAGTATAGCAATCAGCCCCAGCATTTT.

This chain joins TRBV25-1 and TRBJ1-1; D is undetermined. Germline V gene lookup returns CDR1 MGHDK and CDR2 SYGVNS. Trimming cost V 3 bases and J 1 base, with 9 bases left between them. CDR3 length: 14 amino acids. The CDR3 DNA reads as TGTGCCAGCAGTGAGGAGCTTACGAACACTGAAGCTTTCTTT. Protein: CASSEELTNTEAFF.

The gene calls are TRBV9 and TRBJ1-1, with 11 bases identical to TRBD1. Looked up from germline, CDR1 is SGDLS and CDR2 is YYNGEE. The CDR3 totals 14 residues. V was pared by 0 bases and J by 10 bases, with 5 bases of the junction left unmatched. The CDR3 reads CASSVEWDRGVAFF. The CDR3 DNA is TGTGCCAGCAGCGTAGAATGGGACAGGGGGGTAGCTTTCTTT. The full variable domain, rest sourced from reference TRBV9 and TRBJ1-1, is DSGVTQTPKHLITATGQRVTLRCSPRSGDLSVYWYQQSLDQGLQFLIQYYNGEERAKGNILERFSAQQFPDLHSELNLSSLELGDSALYFCASSVEWDRGVAFFGQGTRLTVV.

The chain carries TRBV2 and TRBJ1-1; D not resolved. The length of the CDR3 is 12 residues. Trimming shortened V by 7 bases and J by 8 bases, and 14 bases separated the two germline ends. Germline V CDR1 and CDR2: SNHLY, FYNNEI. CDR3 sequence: CASTQRIEEAFF. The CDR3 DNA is TGTGCCAGCACCCAGCGCATAGAGGAAGCTTTCTTT.

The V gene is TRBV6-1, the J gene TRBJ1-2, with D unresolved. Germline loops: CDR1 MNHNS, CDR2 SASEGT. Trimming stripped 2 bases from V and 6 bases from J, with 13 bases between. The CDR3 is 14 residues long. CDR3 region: CASSERGGSNGYTF. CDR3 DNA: TGTGCCAGCAGTGAACGAGGAGGGAGCAATGGCTACACCTTC.

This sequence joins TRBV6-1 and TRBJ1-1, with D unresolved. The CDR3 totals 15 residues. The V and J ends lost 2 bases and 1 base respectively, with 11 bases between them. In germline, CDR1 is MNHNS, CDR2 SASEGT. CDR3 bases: TGTGCCAGCAGTGAAAGATTGGGGAGGAACACTGAAGCTTTCTTT. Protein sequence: CASSERLGRNTEAFF.

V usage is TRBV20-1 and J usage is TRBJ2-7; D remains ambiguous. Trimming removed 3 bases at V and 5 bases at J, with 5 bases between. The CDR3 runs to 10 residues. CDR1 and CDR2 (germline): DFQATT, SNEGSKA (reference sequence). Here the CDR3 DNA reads TGCAGTGCTAGGAGAGACGAGCAGTACTTC. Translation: CSARRDEQYF.

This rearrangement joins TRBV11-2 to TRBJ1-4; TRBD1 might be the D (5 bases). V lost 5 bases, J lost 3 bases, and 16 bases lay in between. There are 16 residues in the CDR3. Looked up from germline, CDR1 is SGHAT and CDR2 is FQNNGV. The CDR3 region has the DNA TGTGCCAGCAGCATAGGGTTGGGGCTGGCTAATGAAAAACTGTTTTTT. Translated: CASSIGLGLANEKLFF.

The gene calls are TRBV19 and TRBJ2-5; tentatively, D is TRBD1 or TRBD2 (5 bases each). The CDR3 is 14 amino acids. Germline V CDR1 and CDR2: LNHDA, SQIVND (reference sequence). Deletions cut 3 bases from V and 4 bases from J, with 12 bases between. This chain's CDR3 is CASSIFSGGETQYF. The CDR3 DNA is TGTGCCAGTAGTATTTTCTCTGGGGGAGAGACCCAGTACTTC.

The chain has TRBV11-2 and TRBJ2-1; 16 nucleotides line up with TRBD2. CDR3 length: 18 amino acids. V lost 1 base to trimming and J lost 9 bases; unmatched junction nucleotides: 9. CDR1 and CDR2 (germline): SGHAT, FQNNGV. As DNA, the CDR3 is TGTGCCAGCAGCTTAGGGGGACTAGCGGGAGGGCGGTTGGGTGAGCAGTTCTTC. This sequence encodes CASSLGGLAGGRLGEQFF.

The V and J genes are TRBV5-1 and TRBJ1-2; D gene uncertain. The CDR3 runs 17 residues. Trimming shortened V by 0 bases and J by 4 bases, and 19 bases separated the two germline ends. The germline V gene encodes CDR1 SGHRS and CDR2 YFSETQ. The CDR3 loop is CASSLAFGDGDFYGYTF. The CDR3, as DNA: TGCGCCAGCAGCTTGGCCTTTGGAGACGGTGACTTCTATGGCTACACCTTC.

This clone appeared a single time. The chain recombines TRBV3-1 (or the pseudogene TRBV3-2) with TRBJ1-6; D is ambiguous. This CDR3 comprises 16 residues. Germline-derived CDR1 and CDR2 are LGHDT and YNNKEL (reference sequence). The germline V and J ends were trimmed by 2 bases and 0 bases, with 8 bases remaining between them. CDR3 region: CASSQSISSYNSPLHF. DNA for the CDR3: TGTGCCAGCAGCCAATCCATTAGCTCCTATAATTCACCCCTCCACTTT.

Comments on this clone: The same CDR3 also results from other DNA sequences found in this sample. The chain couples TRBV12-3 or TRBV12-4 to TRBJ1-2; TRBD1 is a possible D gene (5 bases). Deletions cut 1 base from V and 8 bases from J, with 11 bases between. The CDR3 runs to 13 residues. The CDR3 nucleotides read TGTGCCAGCAGTTTAGGGCAGGGAAACGGCTACACCTTC. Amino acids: CASSLGQGNGYTF.

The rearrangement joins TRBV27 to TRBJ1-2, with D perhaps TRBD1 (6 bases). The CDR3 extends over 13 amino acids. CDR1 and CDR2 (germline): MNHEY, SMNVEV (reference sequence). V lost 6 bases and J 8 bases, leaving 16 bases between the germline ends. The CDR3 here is CASSLRGGRGYTF. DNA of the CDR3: TGTGCCAGCAGCCTCCGAGGGGGGCGAGGCTACACCTTC.

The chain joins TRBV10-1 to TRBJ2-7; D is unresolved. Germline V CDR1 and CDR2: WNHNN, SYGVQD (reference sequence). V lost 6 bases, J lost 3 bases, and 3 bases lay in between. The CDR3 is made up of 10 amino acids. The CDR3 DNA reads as TGCGCCAGCAGCGACTACGAGCAGTACTTC. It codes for CASSDYEQYF.

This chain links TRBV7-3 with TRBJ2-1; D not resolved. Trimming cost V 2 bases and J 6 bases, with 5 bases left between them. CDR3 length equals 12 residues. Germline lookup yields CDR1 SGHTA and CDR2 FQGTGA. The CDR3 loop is CASSLGFNEQFF. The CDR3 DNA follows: TGTGCCAGCAGCTTAGGGTTCAATGAGCAGTTCTTC.

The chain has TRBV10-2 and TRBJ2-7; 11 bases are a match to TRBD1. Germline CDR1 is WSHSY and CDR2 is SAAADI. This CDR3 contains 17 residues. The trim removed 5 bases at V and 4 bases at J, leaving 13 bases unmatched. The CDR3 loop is CASSSPPGTGGQYEQYF. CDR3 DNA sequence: TGCGCCAGCAGTTCCCCTCCCGGGACAGGGGGTCAGTACGAGCAGTACTTC.

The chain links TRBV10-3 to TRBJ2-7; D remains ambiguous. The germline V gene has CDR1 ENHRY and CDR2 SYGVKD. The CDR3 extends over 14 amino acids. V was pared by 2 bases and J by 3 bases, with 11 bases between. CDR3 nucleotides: TGTGCCATCAGTGAGCCCCGAGAAGGCTACGAGCAGTACTTC. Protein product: CAISEPREGYEQYF.

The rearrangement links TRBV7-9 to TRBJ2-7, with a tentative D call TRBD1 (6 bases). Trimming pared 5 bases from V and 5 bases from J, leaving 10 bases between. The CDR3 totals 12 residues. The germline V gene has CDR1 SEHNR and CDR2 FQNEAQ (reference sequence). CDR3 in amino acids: CASSNQGHEQYF. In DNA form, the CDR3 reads TGTGCCAGCAGCAATCAGGGGCACGAGCAGTACTTC.

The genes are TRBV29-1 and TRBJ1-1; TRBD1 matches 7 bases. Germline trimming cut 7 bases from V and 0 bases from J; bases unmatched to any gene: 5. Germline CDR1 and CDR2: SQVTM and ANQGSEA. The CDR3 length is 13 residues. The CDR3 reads CSARQGVNTEAFF. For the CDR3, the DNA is TGCAGCGCAAGACAGGGAGTGAACACTGAAGCTTTCTTT.

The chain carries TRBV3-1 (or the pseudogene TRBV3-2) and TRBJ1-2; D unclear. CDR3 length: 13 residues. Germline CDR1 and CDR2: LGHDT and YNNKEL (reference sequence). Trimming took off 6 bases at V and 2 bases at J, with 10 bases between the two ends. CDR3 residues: CASRPGGNYGYTF. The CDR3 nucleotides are TGTGCCAGCAGACCGGGAGGGAACTATGGCTACACCTTC.

This CDR3 reads CASSVDRGAFF. In DNA form, the CDR3 reads TGTGCCAGCAGTGTAGACAGGGGGGCTTTCTTT. The chain employs TRBV2 and TRBJ1-1; TRBD1 matches 9 bases. Looked up from germline, CDR1 is SNHLY and CDR2 is FYNNEI. V shed 4 bases and J 11 bases; nucleotides not matched to a gene: 2. The CDR3 contains 11 residues.

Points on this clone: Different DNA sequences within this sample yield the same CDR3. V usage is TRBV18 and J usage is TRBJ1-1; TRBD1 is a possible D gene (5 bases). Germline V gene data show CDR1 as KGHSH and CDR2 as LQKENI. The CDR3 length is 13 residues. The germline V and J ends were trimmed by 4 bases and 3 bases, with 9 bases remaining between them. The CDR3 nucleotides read TGTGCCAGCTCACTAGGAGGGGACACTGAAGCTTTCTTT. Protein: CASSLGGDTEAFF.